Listed here are 16 T cell receptor beta chains from one sample, sequenced in a study of blood T cell repertoires in COVID-19. The method was immunoSEQ multiplex PCR; TCRdb's version includes in-frame clones alone and lacks a portion of them. This sample carries about 280,000 clones, 86% of them seen once, and the ten largest clones take about 3%. The specimen was peripheral blood. All receptors come from a woman between 25 and 40 years old with active or convalescent COVID-19.

The chain joins TRBV3-1 (or the pseudogene TRBV3-2) to TRBJ2-3, with D possibly TRBD1 on 6 matching bases. Germline-derived CDR1 and CDR2 are LGHDT and YNNKEL (reference sequence). The CDR3 extends over 14 amino acids. Trimming took off 6 bases at V and 2 bases at J, with 12 bases between the two ends. CDR3 region: CASSVRGYTDTQYF. Written as DNA, the CDR3 is TGTGCCAGCAGTGTAAGGGGGTACACAGATACGCAGTATTTT.

The rearrangement links TRBV27 to TRBJ2-5, with a weak D call TRBD2 (7 bases). The CDR3 sequence is 15 residues long. Germline CDR1 is MNHEY and CDR2 is SMNVEV (reference sequence). Trimming pared 3 bases from V and 7 bases from J, leaving 18 bases between. The CDR3 DNA reads TGTGCCAGCAGTTTCGTGGGGGGGCAGATAGTGACCCAGTACTTC. Its protein is CASSFVGGQIVTQYF.

This rearrangement joins TRBV18 to TRBJ1-3; D possibly corresponds to TRBD1 (5 bases). The CDR3 runs 17 residues. The germline V gene encodes CDR1 KGHSH and CDR2 LQKENI. The V end lost 3 bases, the J end lost 4 bases, and 19 bases lay between the germline ends. Here the CDR3 DNA reads TGTGCCAGCTCACCTCCCCAACGTGGGGCGGTCGGAAACACCATATATTTT. Translated: CASSPPQRGAVGNTIYF.

The rearrangement uses TRBV14 and TRBJ2-7; D is uncertain. Germline CDR1 is SGHDN and CDR2 is FVKESK. The V gene lost 0 bases and the J gene lost 4 bases, with 7 bases spanning the gap. This CDR3 has 13 amino acids. The DNA of the CDR3 is TGTGCCAGCAGCCAAGACCAATTGTACGAGCAGTACTTC. Protein product: CASSQDQLYEQYF.

This chain joins TRBV6-5 and TRBJ2-5; 7 bases agree with TRBD1. The CDR3 extends over 12 amino acids. V lost 6 bases and J lost 2; bases outside the gene matches: 0. The germline gives CDR1 MNHEY, CDR2 SVGAGI. This CDR3 reads CASSRGQETQYF. CDR3 coding DNA: TGTGCCAGCAGCAGGGGGCAAGAGACCCAGTACTTC.

The J gene is TRBJ2-3, the V gene TRBV7-9; tentatively, D is TRBD2 (5 bases). CDR1 is SEHNR and CDR2 is FQNEAQ in the germline V gene (reference sequence). The CDR3 runs to 14 residues. V lost 5 bases, J lost 0 bases, and 9 bases lay in between. The CDR3 nucleotides are TGTGCCAGCAGCGGACTGGGGAGCACAGATACGCAGTATTTT. It specifies CASSGLGSTDTQYF.

The chain carries TRBV30 and TRBJ2-5; 7 bases map to TRBD2. Trimming removed 0 bases from V and 5 bases from J; junction bases left unmatched: 6. This CDR3 is built from 14 residues. Germline lookup yields CDR1 GTSNPN and CDR2 SVGIG (reference sequence). The CDR3 loop reads CAWSVNSGAETQYF. The CDR3 nucleotides are TGTGCCTGGAGTGTGAACAGCGGGGCGGAGACCCAGTACTTC. Together with reference TRBV30 and TRBJ2-5, the CDR3 gives the full variable domain: SQTIHQWPATLVQPVGSPLSLECTVEGTSNPNLYWYRQAAGRGLQLLFYSVGIGQISSEVPQNLSASRPQDRQFILSSKKLLLSDSGFYLCAWSVNSGAETQYFGPGTRLLVL.

The chain employs TRBV7-2 and TRBJ1-2; 7 bases are a match to TRBD1. Germline CDR1 and CDR2: SGHTA and FQGNSA. The CDR3 spans 15 residues. Losses at the gene ends were 4 bases for V and 4 bases for J; bases not matched to a gene: 9. CDR3 DNA sequence: TGTGCCAGCAGCTCGGAGACAGGGCTGGTCTATGGCTACACCTTC. Its translation is CASSSETGLVYGYTF.

J is TRBJ1-2 and V is TRBV4-3; D uncertain. Between the trimmed V and J ends, which lost 4 bases and 4 bases, there was a span of 10 bases. Per the germline V gene, CDR1 is LGHNA and CDR2 is YSLEER. The CDR3 loop spans 13 amino acids. The CDR3, as DNA: TGCGCCAGCAGCCCCTCCGAGGGCTATGGCTACACCTTC. It encodes CASSPSEGYGYTF.

The table lists this clone with a count of one. The chain links TRBV30 to TRBJ1-1; TRBD1 matches at 8 bases. Per the germline V gene, CDR1 is GTSNPN and CDR2 is SVGIG (reference sequence). The J segment lost 5 bases and the V segment lost 7 bases, leaving 6 bases of the junction unmatched. The CDR3 extends over 12 amino acids. In nucleotides, the CDR3 is TGTGCCTCGGACAGGGCGAGTACTGAAGCTTTCTTT. It yields the protein CASDRASTEAFF.

The rearrangement links TRBV19 to TRBJ2-1, with D tentatively TRBD2 (7 bases). CDR3 length: 18 amino acids. The germline gives CDR1 LNHDA, CDR2 SQIVND (reference sequence). V was pared by 7 bases and J by 0 bases, with 22 bases between. The CDR3 DNA reads as TGTGCCAGTACCCCAGGGGAGGGGACCTACAACTCCTACAATGAGCAGTTCTTC. Its translation: CASTPGEGTYNSYNEQFF.

The chain couples TRBV5-8 to TRBJ1-6; the D is unclear. The V gene lost 1 base and the J gene lost 0 bases, with 8 bases spanning the gap. The CDR3 sequence is 16 residues long. Germline V gene data show CDR1 as SGHTS and CDR2 as YDEGEE. DNA for the CDR3: TGTGCCAGCAGCTTGTCTGGAGTCTCCTATAATTCACCCCTCCACTTT. Residues: CASSLSGVSYNSPLHF.

The gene calls are TRBV28 and TRBJ1-3, with a possible D match to TRBD1 (5 bases). In germline, CDR1 is MDHEN, CDR2 SYDVKM. Trimming cost V 7 bases and J 5 bases, with 18 bases left between them. This CDR3 has 15 amino acids. CDR3 bases: TGTGCCAGCATTGGAGGGACTGAGTTTAGAAACACCATATATTTT. Translated, it gives CASIGGTEFRNTIYF.

V is TRBV18 and J is TRBJ2-3; 8 bases are a match to TRBD2. The germline V gene encodes CDR1 KGHSH and CDR2 LQKENI. V was pared by 4 bases and J by 1 base, with 4 bases of the junction left unmatched. This CDR3 contains 15 residues. In nucleotides, the CDR3 is TGTGCCAGCTCACTGCGGGGGGCCGGCACAGATACGCAGTATTTT. It encodes CASSLRGAGTDTQYF. The variable domain in full, with the rest retrieved from reference TRBV18 and TRBJ2-3, is NAGVMQNPRHLVRRRGQEARLRCSPMKGHSHVYWYRQLPEEGLKFMVYLQKENIIDESGMPKERFSAEFPKEGPSILRIQQVVRGDSAAYFCASSLRGAGTDTQYFGPGTRLTVL.

The rearrangement links TRBV19 to TRBJ2-7; unclear D gene. Germline V gives CDR1 LNHDA, CDR2 SQIVND (reference sequence). This CDR3 has 12 amino acids. V was pared by 8 bases and J by 0 bases, with 8 bases between. The CDR3 nucleotides read TGTGCCAGTTGCCCGAGCTCCTACGAGCAGTACTTC. Amino acid sequence: CASCPSSYEQYF.

This chain uses TRBV30 with TRBJ1-1; D is undetermined. Trimming removed 1 base from V and 0 bases from J, with 6 bases in between. There are 13 residues in the CDR3. CDR1 is GTSNPN and CDR2 is SVGIG in the germline V gene (reference sequence). As DNA, the CDR3 is TGTGCCTGGAGTGCGAGAATGAACACTGAAGCTTTCTTT. It is translated as CAWSARMNTEAFF.